A selection of T cell receptor beta chains follows, all from one sample in a study of blood T cell repertoires in COVID-19. The table came from immunoSEQ multiplex PCR; TCRdb's copy has only in-frame clones and leaves some out. The sample records some 69,000 clones, under 85% being singletons. Sequenced material: peripheral blood. These receptors all come from a man between 60 and 75 years old with acute or convalescent COVID-19. The CDR3 runs from the conserved cysteine through the conserved F or W. The D gene is left open where the match is weak. Expanded clones are given a class, and other clones once, few, many or no size at all.

NA	TRBJ1-6	TRBV2	NA	TGTGCCAGCAGGGGGGCCTCGGCGGGGGTTGGTTCACCCCTCCACTTT	CASRGASAGVGSPLHF
TRBD1	TRBJ2-3	TRBV6-2/TRBV6-3	NA	TGTGCCAGCAGCCGCGTGACAGGGGGCATCACAGATACGCAGTATTTT	CASSRVTGGITDTQYF
NA	TRBJ2-7	TRBV18	NA	TGTGCCAGCTCACAACAGGGGGGGGAATACGAGCAGTACTTC	CASSQQGGEYEQYF
NA	TRBJ1-2	TRBV6-5	NA	TGTGCCAGCAGTTTAATCTATGGCTACACCTTC	CASSLIYGYTF
TRBD1	TRBJ2-7	TRBV4-1	NA	TGCGCCAGCAGCCAGGACTGGACAGGGGTCTCCTACGAGCAGTACTTC	CASSQDWTGVSYEQYF
NA	TRBJ2-7	TRBV13	once	TGTGCCAGCAGCTCACTATACGAGCAGTACTTC	CASSSLYEQYF
NA	TRBJ1-3	TRBV4-2	NA	TGTGCCAGCAGCCAAGATCTTCCGTCGAGTCGTGGAAACACCATATATTTT	CASSQDLPSSRGNTIYF
NA	TRBJ1-3	TRBV24-1	once	TGTGCCACCAGTGACCCCCGCTCTGGAAACACCATATATTTT	CATSDPRSGNTIYF
NA	TRBJ2-2	TRBV9	NA	TGTGCCAGCAGCTTAATGACGGGGAACACCGGGGAGCTGTTTTTT	CASSLMTGNTGELFF
TRBD2	TRBJ2-3	TRBV27	NA	TGTGCCAGCAGGCAAGCGGGGGCGAACACAGATACGCAGTATTTT	CASRQAGANTDTQYF
NA	TRBJ1-6	TRBV7-3	once	TGTGCCAGCAGCTTATTTTTTGACAGCTCTTCACCCCTCCACTTT	CASSLFFDSSSPLHF
TRBD1	TRBJ1-5	TRBV7-2	few	TGTGCCAGCAGCTTACGACAGGGTGAGAATCAGCCCCAGCATTTT	CASSLRQGENQPQHF
NA	TRBJ1-5	TRBV2	few	TGTGCCAGCAGTGAACAGGTGACCAATCAGCCCCAGCATTTT	CASSEQVTNQPQHF
NA	TRBJ1-1	TRBV27	NA	TGTGCCAGCAAACGACAGGCGAACACTGAAGCTTTCTTT	CASKRQANTEAFF
TRBD2	TRBJ2-5	TRBV30	once	TGTGCCTGGAGATGTGGGCGGGGGGGCCTGGAGACCCAGTACTTC	CAWRCGRGGLETQYF
TRBD1	TRBJ2-7	TRBV5-1	once	TGCGCCAGCAGCTTGGCGGGACAGGGGCCATCCTACGAGCAGTACTTC	CASSLAGQGPSYEQYF
NA	TRBJ2-2	TRBV6-2/TRBV6-3	NA	TGTGCCAGCAGTCTCCTTAGAACCGGGGAGCTGTTTTTT	CASSLLRTGELFF
TRBD1	TRBJ1-1	TRBV6-5	NA	TGTGCCAGCACGAGGGGGCTAAACACTGAAGCTTTCTTT	CASTRGLNTEAFF
NA	TRBJ1-1	TRBV13	NA	TGTGCCAGTTCAATCCGGGAGGGAGTTGCCACTGAAGCTTTCTTT	CASSIREGVATEAFF
TRBD1	TRBJ2-7	TRBV30	NA	TGTGCCTGGACAGGGGGATCCTACGAGCAGTACTTC	CAWTGGSYEQYF
TRBD2	TRBJ2-7	TRBV9	NA	TGTGCCAGCAGCGTAGGAGCGGGGGGAACCTACGAGCAGTACTTC	CASSVGAGGTYEQYF
NA	TRBJ1-5	TRBV3-1/TRBV3-2	NA	TGTGCCAGCAGCCAACCGGACAGTCATCAGCCCCAGCATTTT	CASSQPDSHQPQHF
TRBD1	TRBJ2-5	TRBV7-9	NA	TGTGCCAGCAGCTTAGGAGACAGGGGGCAGGGAGAGACCCAGTACTTC	CASSLGDRGQGETQYF